Following are 23 T cell receptor beta chains from one sample sequenced in a study of T cell responses to AZD1222 COVID-19 vaccine (dated by TCRdb to the early 2020s). The meaning of the sample's time point label: about 28 days (+/-7) after the second vaccine dose. Libraries were prepared through the immunoSEQ multiplex PCR assay. TCRdb's version of the immuneACCESS table is confined to in-frame rearrangements and falls short of the full clone set. An unresolved V gene accounts for under half of the shortfall where checked; the remainder is of unknown origin. For this sample the table gives 150,000 to 180,000 clones, of which 90% to 95% were detected only once. The top ten clones comprise roughly 1.6% of the sample. This specimen was peripheral blood, taken 28 days after the second AZD1222 dose. These receptors came from an adult who received the AZD1222 COVID-19 vaccine.

The chain uses TRBV10-3 and TRBJ2-3; D ambiguous. V shed 4 bases and J shed 1 base, with 12 bases lying between them. Germline assignment: CDR1 ENHRY and CDR2 SYGVKD. This CDR3 is built from 15 residues. CDR3 loop: CAISVMGFGTDTQYF. CDR3 sequence (DNA): TGTGCCATCAGTGTTATGGGGTTCGGCACAGATACGCAGTATTTT.

This chain connects TRBV11-2 to TRBJ1-5; D call uncertain. Germline assignment: CDR1 SGHAT and CDR2 FQNNGV. The CDR3 is 14 residues long. Trimming left V 5 bases short and J 7 bases short, with 15 bases between. CDR3 residues: CASSPGRSEQPQHF. The DNA of the CDR3 is TGTGCCAGCAGCCCGGGGAGGTCAGAGCAGCCCCAGCATTTT. Drawing the rest from reference TRBV11-2 and TRBJ1-5, the complete variable domain is EAGVAQSPRYKIIEKRQSVAFWCNPISGHATLYWYQQILGQGPKLLIQFQNNGVVDDSQLPKDRFSAERLKGVDSTLKIQPAKLEDSAVYLCASSPGRSEQPQHFGDGTRLSIL.

V and J are TRBV27 and TRBJ2-2; D is perhaps TRBD2 (6 bases). V lost 3 bases to trimming and J lost 0 bases, with 8 bases between them. This CDR3 is built from 15 residues. Germline CDR1 MNHEY, CDR2 SMNVEV (reference sequence). CDR3 sequence: CASSFAGSNTGELFF. The CDR3, as DNA: TGTGCCAGCAGTTTTGCGGGGTCGAACACCGGGGAGCTGTTTTTT.

This sequence joins TRBV5-1 and TRBJ1-1, with no clear D. Germline values: CDR1 SGHRS, CDR2 YFSETQ. Trimming removed 5 bases at V and 1 base at J, with 12 bases between. This CDR3 contains 14 residues. The CDR3 is CASRESGSNTEAFF. CDR3 nucleotide sequence: TGCGCCAGCAGGGAGAGCGGGTCGAACACTGAAGCTTTCTTT.

CDR3 DNA: TGTGCCAGCAGCCCCGGGACAGGGTCGGTCACCGGGGAGCTGTTTTTT. Protein sequence: CASSPGTGSVTGELFF. The chain has TRBV7-6 and TRBJ2-2, with TRBD1 matching over 9 bases. Germline V gene data show CDR1 as SGHVS and CDR2 as FNYEAQ. The CDR3 is 16 residues long. The junction had 8 bases not matched to a gene; V was cut back by 5 bases and J by 4 bases.

The chain carries TRBV18 and TRBJ1-2, with D possibly TRBD1 on 6 matching bases. This CDR3 comprises 16 residues. Germline CDR1 and CDR2: KGHSH and LQKENI. Trimming removed 0 bases at V and 6 bases at J, with 17 bases between. The CDR3 here is CASSPPEVAGEHGYTF. The CDR3 DNA follows: TGTGCCAGCTCACCACCGGAGGTGGCAGGGGAACATGGCTACACCTTC.

This sequence joins TRBV29-1 and TRBJ2-6; maybe TRBD2 (5 bases). The CDR3 covers 17 residues. Germline loops: CDR1 SQVTM, CDR2 ANQGSEA. V lost 5 bases and J 1 base, leaving 18 bases between the germline ends. This chain's CDR3 is CSVLEESKISGANVLTF. CDR3 DNA sequence: TGCAGCGTTTTGGAGGAATCGAAAATTTCTGGGGCCAACGTCCTGACTTTC.

The chain has TRBV9 and TRBJ2-2; D possibly corresponds to TRBD2 (5 bases). The CDR3 totals 14 residues. V lost 0 bases, J lost 6 bases, and 9 bases lay in between. The germline V gene encodes CDR1 SGDLS and CDR2 YYNGEE. CDR3 nucleotides: TGTGCCAGCAGCGTAGGGACTTCCCCCGGGGAGCTGTTTTTT. It encodes CASSVGTSPGELFF. The full variable domain, rest sourced from reference TRBV9 and TRBJ2-2, is DSGVTQTPKHLITATGQRVTLRCSPRSGDLSVYWYQQSLDQGLQFLIQYYNGEERAKGNILERFSAQQFPDLHSELNLSSLELGDSALYFCASSVGTSPGELFFGEGSRLTVL.

The CDR3 DNA is TGTGCCTGGAGTTCGTTAGGGTTAGACCAGCCCCAGCATTTT. Its translation is CAWSSLGLDQPQHF. The rearrangement links TRBV30 to TRBJ1-5; D is ambiguous. The V gene's germline CDR1 is GTSNPN and CDR2 SVGIG (reference sequence). The CDR3 length is 14 residues. Trimming took 2 bases from V and 7 from J, leaving 15 bases between them.

The chain links TRBV28 to TRBJ1-1; no clear D. CDR1 MDHEN and CDR2 SYDVKM come from the germline V gene. The CDR3 loop spans 13 amino acids. V lost 2 bases, J lost 7 bases, and 11 bases lay in between. The CDR3 region is CASSLVGLIEAFF. The CDR3 bases are TGTGCCAGCAGTTTAGTAGGGTTGATTGAAGCTTTCTTT.

Remarks on this clone: The conserved final phenylalanine or tryptophan is absent from the CDR3, which likely points to a read error. Because the CDR3's place on the DNA is in doubt, the DNA is left out and the CDR3 is given as listed by TCRdb. The CDR3 reads CASSYRISDTQYFGPGTRLTY. The rearrangement uses TRBV27 and TRBJ2-3; the tabulated D call, TRBD1, remains unverified against the DNA. The CDR3 length is 21 residues, termini included. Germline V gene lookup returns CDR1 MNHEY and CDR2 SMNVEV (reference sequence).

The chain couples TRBV4-2 to TRBJ2-1; TRBD1 matches at 12 bases. The junction had 0 bases not matched to a gene; V was cut back by 0 bases and J by 6 bases. The V gene's germline CDR1 is LGHNA and CDR2 YNFKEQ. CDR3 length equals 15 residues. In DNA form, the CDR3 reads TGTGCCAGCAGCCAAGAGGGACAGGGGGCCAATGAGCAGTTCTTC. This sequence encodes CASSQEGQGANEQFF.

In DNA form, the CDR3 reads TGTGCCAGCTCACCACCCTGGGGGCGAAGGAACACTGAAGCTTTCTTT. Protein: CASSPPWGRRNTEAFF. This chain connects TRBV18 to TRBJ1-1; tentatively, D is TRBD1 (6 bases). CDR3 size: 16 residues. Looked up from germline, CDR1 is KGHSH and CDR2 is LQKENI. Trimming stripped 0 bases from V and 1 base from J, with 12 bases between.

The V and J genes are TRBV7-9 and TRBJ2-5; 7 positions agree with TRBD1. V was clipped by 5 bases and J by 1 base; unmatched bases: 4. The CDR3 length is 14 residues. Germline CDR1 SEHNR, CDR2 FQNEAQ (reference sequence). CDR3 in DNA: TGTGCCAGCAGCATCCCAGGGGGCCAAGAGACCCAGTACTTC. It encodes CASSIPGGQETQYF.

The CDR3: CASSYGGSGNTIYF. The CDR3 coding sequence is TGTGCCAGCAGTTACGGGGGCTCTGGAAACACCATATATTTT. The chain links TRBV6-5 to TRBJ1-3, with a tentative D call TRBD1 (5 bases). Germline CDR1 reads MNHEY; CDR2 reads SVGAGI. Trimming shortened V by 2 bases and J by 0 bases, and 5 bases separated the two germline ends. The CDR3 loop spans 14 amino acids.

The chain joins TRBV7-9 to TRBJ2-7, with 9 bases lining up with TRBD2. Germline assignment: CDR1 SEHNR and CDR2 FQNEAQ (reference sequence). The J segment lost 6 bases and the V segment lost 10 bases, leaving 16 bases of the junction unmatched. The CDR3 length is 15 residues. Here the CDR3 DNA reads TGTGCCATCCGCCCGAGTAGCGGGAGATTCTCCGAGCAGTACTTC. Its translation is CAIRPSSGRFSEQYF. Variable domain in full (rest from reference TRBV7-9 and TRBJ2-7): DTGVSQNPRHKITKRGQNVTFRCDPISEHNRLYWYRQTLGQGPEFLTYFQNEAQLEKSRLLSDRFSAERPKGSFSTLEIQRTEQGDSAMYLCAIRPSSGRFSEQYFGPGTRLTVT.

The chain carries TRBV7-9 and TRBJ2-7; 8 bases agree with TRBD1. Germline CDR1 is SEHNR and CDR2 is FQNEAQ (reference sequence). The CDR3 has 16 residues. V lost 2 bases to trimming and J lost 7 bases; unmatched junction nucleotides: 13. The CDR3 DNA is TGTGCCAGCAGCTTACCGACAGGGGCCTCCCTGAGGGAGCAGTACTTC. Encoded protein: CASSLPTGASLREQYF.

V and J are TRBV21-1 and TRBJ1-3. TRBV21-1 corresponds to a pseudogene. The CDR3 has 21 residues. The CDR3 DNA sequence: TGTGCCAGCAGCAAAGTGGTGGTGGGAACGTCGGGGGGAGGCTCTGGAAACACCATATATTTT. As protein: CASSKVVVGTSGGGSGNTIYF.

The V call is TRBV28, the J call TRBJ2-7; D is ambiguous. Per germline, CDR1 MDHEN and CDR2 SYDVKM. This CDR3 region has 14 residues. Trimming stripped 2 bases from V and 6 bases from J, with 14 bases between. CDR3 nucleotides: TGTGCCAGCAGTTTAGATACGGTCGTTGGCGAGCAGTACTTC. Encoded protein: CASSLDTVVGEQYF.

The chain uses TRBV7-9 and TRBJ1-4, with 7 bases identical to TRBD1. CDR1 is SEHNR and CDR2 is FQNEAQ in the germline V gene (reference sequence). Losses at the gene ends were 5 bases for V and 5 bases for J; bases not matched to a gene: 8. This CDR3 has 15 amino acids. The CDR3 region has the DNA TGTGCCAGCAGCCGGTCCGGGACAGCAAATGAAAAACTGTTTTTT. Protein sequence: CASSRSGTANEKLFF. Together with reference TRBV7-9 and TRBJ1-4, the CDR3 gives the full variable domain: DTGVSQNPRHKITKRGQNVTFRCDPISEHNRLYWYRQTLGQGPEFLTYFQNEAQLEKSRLLSDRFSAERPKGSFSTLEIQRTEQGDSAMYLCASSRSGTANEKLFFGSGTQLSVL.

This rearrangement joins TRBV21-1 to TRBJ1-5; the D segment call TRBD1 is taken from the table without a DNA check. TRBV21-1 is noted as a pseudogene. The CDR3 totals 19 residues. The CDR3 DNA reads as TGTGCCAGCAGCAAACCTACCGGGACACGTTGGTGTAGCAATCAGCCCCAGCATTTT. Its protein is CASSKPTGTRWCSNQPQHF.

The chain uses TRBV2 and TRBJ2-7; 9 nucleotides line up with TRBD1. V was pared by 6 bases and J by 6 bases, with 6 bases of the junction left unmatched. The germline V gene has CDR1 SNHLY and CDR2 FYNNEI. This CDR3 has 13 residues. The CDR3 region has the DNA TGTGCCAGCAGAGGGACAGGGCGAGGCGAGCAGTACTTC. Protein: CASRGTGRGEQYF. Full variable domain (remainder filled in from reference TRBV2 and TRBJ2-7): EPEVTQTPSHQVTQMGQEVILRCVPISNHLYFYWYRQILGQKVEFLVSFYNNEISEKSEIFDDQFSVERPDGSNFTLKIRSTKLEDSAMYFCASRGTGRGEQYFGPGTRLTVT.

This chain joins TRBV7-9 and TRBJ1-5; tentatively, D is TRBD1 (6 bases). The germline V gene has CDR1 SEHNR and CDR2 FQNEAQ (reference sequence). V was cut by 1 base and J by 0 bases, with 7 bases left in between. The CDR3 length is 15 residues. The chain's CDR3 is CASSLGTDSNQPQHF. Here the CDR3 DNA reads TGTGCCAGCAGCTTAGGGACAGATAGCAATCAGCCCCAGCATTTT.